Shown below are 5 T cell receptor beta chains from a single sample sequenced in a study of control samples from healthy donors and cancer patients. Libraries were prepared by immunoSEQ multiplex PCR; TCRdb keeps only in-frame clonotypes and omits some of them. The table includes about 44,000 clones, 87% detected once. Material: PBMCs. The receptor set was obtained from a woman aged 55-70 years with lung cancer.

This clone is a singleton in its sample. The gene calls are TRBV5-1 and TRBJ2-1; D call uncertain. V lost 1 base, J lost 10 bases, and 12 bases lay in between. This CDR3 is built from 13 residues. In germline, CDR1 is SGHRS, CDR2 YFSETQ. CDR3 bases: TGCGCCAGCAGCTTGCGTTCCGACGAGGAGCAGTTCTTC. Its protein product is CASSLRSDEEQFF.

The chain is built from TRBV14 and TRBJ2-1, with D possibly being TRBD1 (6 bases). The V gene lost 3 bases and the J gene lost 5 bases, with 14 bases spanning the gap. Germline loops: CDR1 SGHDN, CDR2 FVKESK. The CDR3 runs 15 residues. The CDR3: CASSHIGQGHNEQFF. The CDR3 bases are TGTGCCAGCAGCCATATCGGGCAGGGGCACAATGAGCAGTTCTTC.

The chain links TRBV30 to TRBJ1-5, with D possibly matching TRBD1 (5 bases). This CDR3 is 13 amino acids long. The ends were cut back, 2 bases at V and 2 bases at J, with 7 bases in the middle. Germline loops: CDR1 GTSNPN, CDR2 SVGIG (reference sequence). The CDR3 region is CAWSSRGNQPQHF. The CDR3 coding sequence is TGTGCCTGGAGTTCCAGGGGCAATCAGCCCCAGCATTTT.

The chain employs TRBV5-1 and TRBJ1-1; TRBD1 is a possible D gene (6 bases). Germline V gives CDR1 SGHRS, CDR2 YFSETQ. This CDR3 is built from 14 residues. The germline V and J ends were trimmed by 2 bases and 5 bases, with 13 bases remaining between them. CDR3 residues: CASSLGGAQTEAFF. The CDR3, as DNA: TGCGCCAGCAGCTTAGGGGGGGCTCAAACTGAAGCTTTCTTT.

The chain employs TRBV10-3 and TRBJ2-3; TRBD2 agrees at 15 bases. Germline values: CDR1 ENHRY, CDR2 SYGVKD. The junction had 1 base not matched to a gene; V was cut back by 0 bases and J by 6 bases. The CDR3 has 16 residues. CDR3 coding DNA: TGTGCCATCAGTGAGTCGGGGACTAGCGGGAGGGATACGCAGTATTTT. It is translated as CAISESGTSGRDTQYF.